The T cell receptor beta chain under discussion was sequenced for a study of CD8+CD57+ T cells in acquired aplastic anemia. The template used for profiling TCR beta VDJ and CDR3 was genomic DNA. MiXCR, applied by TCRdb to the reads, yields one record per CDR3 protein. Of about 200,000 distinct CDR3 sequences listed, under 50% were seen once; the top ten hold about 20%. This CDR3 comprises 16 residues. Germline assignment: CDR1 MNHEY and CDR2 SMNVEV (reference sequence). J gave up 3 bases and V 5 bases, and 3 bases lay outside the gene matches. This clonotype was seen a handful of times. Patients picked for sequencing had shown CD8+CD57+ cell expansion detected by flow cytometry.

The sample consisted of sorted CD4+, CD8+, or CD8+CD57+ T cells (not recorded which) from PBMCs. The gene calls are TRBV27 and TRBJ1-6; TRBD1 matches at 11 bases. The TCR sequence derives from a human donor with aplastic anemia. The CDR3 sequence: CASSRGQGVYNSPLHF. Written as DNA, the CDR3 is TGTGCCAGCAGTCGGGGACAGGGGGTCTATAATTCACCCCTCCACTTT.